This T cell receptor beta chain was profiled in a study of blood T cell repertoires in COVID-19. The V end lost 0 bases, the J end lost 3 bases, and 9 bases lay between the germline ends. The CDR3 runs 14 residues. CDR1 and CDR2 from the germline V gene are GTSNPN and SVGIG (reference sequence). Using immunoSEQ multiplex PCR, the repertoire was profiled, and TCRdb retains in-frame clones only, with some absent. In the table there are 150,000 or so clones, just under 85% of which are singletons. The chain carries TRBV30 and TRBJ1-5; D gene unclear. The sequence came from a woman between 55 and 75 years old with acute or convalescent COVID-19. The specimen was peripheral blood. The chain's CDR3 is CAWSVFQDNQPQHF. In DNA, the CDR3 is TGTGCCTGGAGTGTGTTTCAGGACAATCAGCCCCAGCATTTT.